Presented here are 12 T cell receptor beta chains from one specimen sequenced in a study of cytomegalovirus exposure and HLA in healthy donors. PCR used 60 Vbeta primers and 13 Jbeta primers. Produced via immunoSEQ multiplex PCR; TCRdb's table is partial and in-frame only. The table lists roughly 100,000 clones, roughly a tenth of them singletons. What was sequenced was PBMCs. These receptors originate from a man between 40 and 49 years old in good health and CMV-seropositive.

The rearrangement joins TRBV11-3 to TRBJ1-5; the match to TRBD1 covers 8 bases. Germline V lookup: CDR1 SGHNT, CDR2 YENEEA. J lost 4 bases, V lost 6 bases, and 8 bases had no gene match. The CDR3 loop spans 15 amino acids. Here the CDR3 reads CASSITGGSNQPQHF. CDR3 DNA: TGTGCCAGCAGTATTACAGGGGGGAGTAATCAGCCCCAGCATTTT.

This clone came up a few times. J is TRBJ2-2 and V is TRBV2; 8 bases map to TRBD1. Unmatched junction bases numbered 7, after V lost 4 bases and J lost 3 bases. The CDR3 contains 16 residues. In germline, CDR1 is SNHLY, CDR2 FYNNEI. CDR3 DNA sequence: TGTGCCAGCAGTGGGTACGCAGGGGGCCACACCGGGGAGCTGTTTTTT. Amino acid sequence: CASSGYAGGHTGELFF.

CDR3: CASSLPGENTEAFF. CDR3 DNA sequence: TGTGCCAGCAGCTTGCCGGGAGAGAACACTGAAGCTTTCTTT. The chain joins TRBV5-4 to TRBJ1-1; D unresolved. Trimming pared 1 base from V and 1 base from J, leaving 8 bases between. Germline CDR1 SGHNT, CDR2 YYREEE (reference sequence). The CDR3 length is 14 residues.

The genes are TRBV11-2 and TRBJ2-7, with 7 bases matching TRBD2. Germline V gene data show CDR1 as SGHAT and CDR2 as FQNNGV. This CDR3 contains 16 residues. V dropped 5 bases and J dropped 3; count of bases not matched to a gene: 13. The CDR3 DNA follows: TGTGCCAGCAGCGACGACGGCCTAGCGGCCTTCTACGAGCAGTACTTC. It codes for CASSDDGLAAFYEQYF.

This chain connects TRBV18 to TRBJ1-1, with 8 bases lining up with TRBD1. This CDR3 is built from 17 residues. Germline loops: CDR1 KGHSH, CDR2 LQKENI. V shed 3 bases, J shed 4 bases, and the junction held 13 bases outside the gene matches. The CDR3 loop is CASSPAGGPQRGTEAFF. In DNA, the CDR3 is TGTGCCAGCTCACCGGCAGGGGGCCCGCAACGCGGCACTGAAGCTTTCTTT.

CDR3 nucleotide sequence: TGTGCCAGCAGTTACTCGCAGGGCGGGAAAGATACGCAGTATTTT. Its protein product is CASSYSQGGKDTQYF. The chain combines TRBV6-6 with TRBJ2-3; tentatively, D is TRBD2 (6 bases). The CDR3 extends over 15 amino acids. The V and J ends lost 0 bases and 5 bases respectively, with 12 bases between them. The germline CDR1 and CDR2 sequences are MNHNY and SVGAGI (reference sequence).

This clone was seen more than once but under ten times. This chain's CDR3 is CASSMEGGETQYF. In DNA, the CDR3 is TGTGCCAGTAGTATGGAGGGCGGAGAGACCCAGTACTTC. The chain recombines TRBV19 with TRBJ2-5, with D perhaps TRBD2 (6 bases). The CDR3 extends over 13 amino acids. Trimming shortened V by 3 bases and J by 4 bases, and 9 bases separated the two germline ends. Germline-derived CDR1 and CDR2 are LNHDA and SQIVND (reference sequence).

The rearrangement uses TRBV19 and TRBJ2-5; a possible D gene is TRBD1 (6 bases). The CDR3 is 14 residues long. The germline CDR1 and CDR2 sequences are LNHDA and SQIVND (reference sequence). The germline V and J ends were trimmed by 4 bases and 6 bases, with 15 bases remaining between them. Here the CDR3 DNA reads TGTGCCAGTAGTACCCCACAGGGTTTAAAGACCCAGTACTTC. Protein: CASSTPQGLKTQYF.

The DNA for the CDR3 is TGTGCCAGCACTAAAACCCAGGGCAGAGGCTACACCTTC. Translating it yields CASTKTQGRGYTF. The rearrangement links TRBV28 to TRBJ1-2; TRBD1 is a possible D gene (5 bases). The CDR3 has 13 amino acids. CDR1 MDHEN and CDR2 SYDVKM come from the germline V gene. V was cut by 7 bases and J by 8 bases, with 17 bases left in between.

This clone was detected only a few times. This rearrangement joins TRBV10-1 to TRBJ2-7, with TRBD2 matching 8 bases. Germline loops: CDR1 WNHNN, CDR2 SYGVQD (reference sequence). V trimming: 2 bases; J trimming: 2 bases; junction bases outside the gene matches: 5. The CDR3 has 15 amino acids. CDR3 DNA: TGCGCCAGCAGTGAGGCTCGGGAGGGAACCTACGAGCAGTACTTC. This sequence encodes CASSEAREGTYEQYF.

The gene calls are TRBV7-9 and TRBJ1-4; maybe TRBD1 (6 bases). The CDR3 has 15 residues. The germline CDR1 and CDR2 sequences are SEHNR and FQNEAQ (reference sequence). The V end was cut by 1 base, the J end by 3 bases, with 9 bases between. Here the CDR3 reads CASSLVSGANEKLFF. The CDR3 DNA is TGTGCCAGCAGCTTAGTCTCAGGGGCTAATGAAAAACTGTTTTTT.

The chain links TRBV19 to TRBJ1-4, with 12 bases identical to TRBD1. The CDR3 spans 19 residues. The J segment lost 3 bases and the V segment lost 5 bases, leaving 13 bases of the junction unmatched. Germline V gene lookup returns CDR1 LNHDA and CDR2 SQIVND (reference sequence). The CDR3 reads CASSLTGTGGASANEKLFF. DNA for the CDR3: TGTGCCAGTAGTTTAACCGGGACAGGGGGCGCCTCGGCTAATGAAAAACTGTTTTTT.